The clone carrying this T cell receptor (beta chain) has at least ten counts. The antigen is unknown. The data belong to a study of CD8+CD57+ T cells in acquired aplastic anemia. Study-wide background: Mean yield of DNA from sorted CD4+ and CD8+ cells was 2.5 to 4 ug.

CDR3 length: 14 amino acids. CDR1 and CDR2 (germline): DFQATT, SNEGSKA (reference sequence). Trimming removed 6 bases from V and 2 bases from J, with 14 bases in between. Researchers used genomic DNA as the template to profile TCR beta VDJ and CDR3. TCRdb reprocessed the reads with MiXCR, giving one entry per CDR3 protein. The sample lists fewer than 250,000 distinct CDR3 sequences, around 43% occurring once. Sequencing involved patients with CD8+CD57+ cell expansion previously shown by flow cytometry. Study results and caveats: Overlap between patients and controls comprised 25 to 30 CD8+ CDR3 sequences.

The sequencing input was sorted CD4+, CD8+, or CD8+CD57+ T cells (not recorded which) from PBMCs. J is TRBJ2-1 and V is TRBV20-1; no reliable D call. This clonotype was obtained from a human donor with aplastic anemia. The CDR3 loop is CSAEGVTPYNEQFF. In DNA, the CDR3 is TGCAGTGCAGAAGGAGTTACGCCCTACAATGAGCAGTTCTTC.